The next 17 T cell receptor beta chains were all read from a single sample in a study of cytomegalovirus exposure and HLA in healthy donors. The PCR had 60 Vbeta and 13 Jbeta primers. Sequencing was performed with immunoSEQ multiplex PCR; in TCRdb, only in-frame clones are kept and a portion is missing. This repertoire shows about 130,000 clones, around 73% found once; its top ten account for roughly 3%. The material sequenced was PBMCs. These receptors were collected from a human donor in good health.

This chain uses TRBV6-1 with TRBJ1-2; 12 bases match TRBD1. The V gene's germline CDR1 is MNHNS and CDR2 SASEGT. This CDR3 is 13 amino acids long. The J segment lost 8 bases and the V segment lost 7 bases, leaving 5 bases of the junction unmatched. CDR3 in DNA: TGTGCCAGCAAGGGACAGGGGGCGCGGGGCTACACCTTC. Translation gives CASKGQGARGYTF.

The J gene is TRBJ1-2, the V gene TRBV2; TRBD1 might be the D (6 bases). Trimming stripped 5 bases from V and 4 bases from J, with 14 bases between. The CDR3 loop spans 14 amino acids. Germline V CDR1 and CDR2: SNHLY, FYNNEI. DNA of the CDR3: TGTGCCAGCAGTTCCTTGGACAGCTTCTATGGCTACACCTTC. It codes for CASSSLDSFYGYTF.

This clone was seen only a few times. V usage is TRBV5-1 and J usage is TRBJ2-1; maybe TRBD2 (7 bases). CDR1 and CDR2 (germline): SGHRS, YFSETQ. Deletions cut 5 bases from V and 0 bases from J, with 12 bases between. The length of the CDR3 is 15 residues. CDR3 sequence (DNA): TGCGCCAGCAGTGGGGGGGCTAGCTCCTACAATGAGCAGTTCTTC. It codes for CASSGGASSYNEQFF.

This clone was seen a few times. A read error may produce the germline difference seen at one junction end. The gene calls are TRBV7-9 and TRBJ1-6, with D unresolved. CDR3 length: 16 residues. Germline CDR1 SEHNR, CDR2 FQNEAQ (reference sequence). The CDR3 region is CASSQAVTTDNSPLHF. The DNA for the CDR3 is TGCGCCAGCAGCCAAGCAGTAACTACCGATAATTCACCCCTCCACTTT.

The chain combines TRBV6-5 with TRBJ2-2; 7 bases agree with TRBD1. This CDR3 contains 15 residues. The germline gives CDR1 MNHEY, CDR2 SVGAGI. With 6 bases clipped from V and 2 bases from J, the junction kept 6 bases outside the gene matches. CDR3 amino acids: CASRTGQINTGELFF. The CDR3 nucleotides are TGTGCCAGCAGAACGGGACAGATTAACACCGGGGAGCTGTTTTTT.

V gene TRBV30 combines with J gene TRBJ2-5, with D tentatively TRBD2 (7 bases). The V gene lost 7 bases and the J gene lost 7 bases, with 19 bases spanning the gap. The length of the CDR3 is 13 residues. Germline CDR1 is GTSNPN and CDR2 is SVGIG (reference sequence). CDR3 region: CASAAGARVTQYF. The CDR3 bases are TGTGCCTCCGCGGCGGGGGCCAGGGTGACCCAGTACTTC.

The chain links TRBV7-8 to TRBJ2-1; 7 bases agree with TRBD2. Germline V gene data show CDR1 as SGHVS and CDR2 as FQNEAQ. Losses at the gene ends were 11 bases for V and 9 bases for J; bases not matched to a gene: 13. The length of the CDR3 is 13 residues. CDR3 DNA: TGTGCCGCGAGCTTGTATAGGGAGGGTGAGCAGTTCTTC. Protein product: CAASLYREGEQFF.

CDR3 amino acids: CASSLEGGLNTEAFF. The CDR3 nucleotides read TGTGCCAGCAGCTTAGAAGGCGGATTGAACACTGAAGCTTTCTTT. The chain uses TRBV7-9 and TRBJ1-1; D ambiguous. The CDR3 is 15 amino acids. Trimming took off 1 base at V and 0 bases at J, with 9 bases between the two ends. From germline, CDR1 is SEHNR and CDR2 FQNEAQ (reference sequence).

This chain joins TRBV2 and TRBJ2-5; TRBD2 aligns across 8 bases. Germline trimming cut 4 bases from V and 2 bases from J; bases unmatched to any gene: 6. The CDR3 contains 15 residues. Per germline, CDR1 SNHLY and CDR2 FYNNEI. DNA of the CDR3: TGTGCCAGCAGTGTGCGGGGGGAAGTTCAAGAGACCCAGTACTTC. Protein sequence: CASSVRGEVQETQYF.

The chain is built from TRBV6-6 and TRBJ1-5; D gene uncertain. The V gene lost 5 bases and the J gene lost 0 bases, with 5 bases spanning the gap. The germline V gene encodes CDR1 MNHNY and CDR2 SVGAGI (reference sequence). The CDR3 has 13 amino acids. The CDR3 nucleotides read TGTGCCAGCAGTGTTTATAGCAATCAGCCCCAGCATTTT. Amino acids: CASSVYSNQPQHF.

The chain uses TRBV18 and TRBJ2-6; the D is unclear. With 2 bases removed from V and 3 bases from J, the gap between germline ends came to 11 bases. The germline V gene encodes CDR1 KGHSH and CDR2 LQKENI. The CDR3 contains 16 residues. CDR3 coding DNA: TGTGCCAGCTCACCAGGAAGCGCCCATGGGGCCAACGTCCTGACTTTC. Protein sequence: CASSPGSAHGANVLTF.

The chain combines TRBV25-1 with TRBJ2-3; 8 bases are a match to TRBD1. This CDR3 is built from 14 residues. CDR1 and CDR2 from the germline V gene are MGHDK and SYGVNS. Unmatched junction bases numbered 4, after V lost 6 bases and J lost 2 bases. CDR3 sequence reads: CASSRTGFTDTQYF. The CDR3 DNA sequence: TGTGCCAGCAGCAGGACAGGGTTCACAGATACGCAGTATTTT.

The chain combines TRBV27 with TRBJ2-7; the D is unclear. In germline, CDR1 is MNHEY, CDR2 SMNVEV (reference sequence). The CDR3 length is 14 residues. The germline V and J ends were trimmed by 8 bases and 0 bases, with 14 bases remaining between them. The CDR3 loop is CASRLGGSSYEQYF. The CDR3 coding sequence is TGTGCCAGCCGTCTTGGCGGATCCTCCTACGAGCAGTACTTC.

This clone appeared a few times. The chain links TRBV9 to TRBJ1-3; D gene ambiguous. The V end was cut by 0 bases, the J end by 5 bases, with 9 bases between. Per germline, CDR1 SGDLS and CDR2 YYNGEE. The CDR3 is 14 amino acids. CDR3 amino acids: CASSVDPQRNTIYF. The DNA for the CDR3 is TGTGCCAGCAGCGTAGACCCACAACGAAACACCATATATTTT. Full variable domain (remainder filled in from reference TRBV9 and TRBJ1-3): DSGVTQTPKHLITATGQRVTLRCSPRSGDLSVYWYQQSLDQGLQFLIQYYNGEERAKGNILERFSAQQFPDLHSELNLSSLELGDSALYFCASSVDPQRNTIYFGEGSWLTVV.

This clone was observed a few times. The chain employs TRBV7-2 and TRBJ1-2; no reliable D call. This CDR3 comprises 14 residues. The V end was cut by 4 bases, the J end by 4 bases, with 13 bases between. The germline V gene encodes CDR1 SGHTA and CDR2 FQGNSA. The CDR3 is CASSSPGVSYGYTF. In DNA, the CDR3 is TGTGCCAGCAGCTCCCCCGGAGTGAGCTATGGCTACACCTTC.

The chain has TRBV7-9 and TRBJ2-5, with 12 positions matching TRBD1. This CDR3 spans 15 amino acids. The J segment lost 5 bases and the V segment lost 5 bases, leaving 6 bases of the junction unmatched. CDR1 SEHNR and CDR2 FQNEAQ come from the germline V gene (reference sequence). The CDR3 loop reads CASSHGTGGLETQYF. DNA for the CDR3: TGTGCCAGCAGCCACGGGACAGGGGGCTTGGAGACCCAGTACTTC. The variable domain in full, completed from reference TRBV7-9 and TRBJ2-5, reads DTGVSQNPRHKITKRGQNVTFRCDPISEHNRLYWYRQTLGQGPEFLTYFQNEAQLEKSRLLSDRFSAERPKGSFSTLEIQRTEQGDSAMYLCASSHGTGGLETQYFGPGTRLLVL.

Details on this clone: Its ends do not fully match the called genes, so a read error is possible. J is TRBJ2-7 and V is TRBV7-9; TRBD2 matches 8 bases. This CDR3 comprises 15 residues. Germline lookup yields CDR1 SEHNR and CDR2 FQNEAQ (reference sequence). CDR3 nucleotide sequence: TGTTCCAGCAGTTCCGAAGCGGGAGTTGGCTACGAGCAGTACTTC. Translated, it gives CSSSSEAGVGYEQYF.